This T cell receptor beta chain was sequenced during a study of T cells in localized non-small cell lung cancer. CDR3 length: 13 residues. Per germline, CDR1 GTSNPN and CDR2 SVGIG (reference sequence). V lost 2 bases, J lost 5 bases, and 12 bases lay in between. Concerning this clone itself: Its cognate antigen is unknown.

Sequenced by immunoSEQ multiplex PCR; TCRdb stores in-frame clones only, minus some. Of just over 20,000 clones in the sample, more than 75% are singletons; the top ten hold roughly 15%. Study observations and caveats: Heterogeneity cannot be ruled out, as sequencing used one tumor region only. T cell clonality was highest in uninvolved adjacent lung, above tumor. Longer overall survival accompanied higher blood T cell density. Median roughly 57 top-100 tumor clones were shared with paired adjacent lung.

This TCR derives from a woman aged 40-69 years with stage II squamous cell lung carcinoma. The chain recombines TRBV30 with TRBJ1-1, with D possibly matching TRBD1 (6 bases). The specimen comprised PBMCs, sampled before any cancer treatment. In DNA, the CDR3 is TGTGCCTGGAGTTCGGGGGGCGCGACTGAAGCTTTCTTT. Translated, it gives CAWSSGGATEAFF.